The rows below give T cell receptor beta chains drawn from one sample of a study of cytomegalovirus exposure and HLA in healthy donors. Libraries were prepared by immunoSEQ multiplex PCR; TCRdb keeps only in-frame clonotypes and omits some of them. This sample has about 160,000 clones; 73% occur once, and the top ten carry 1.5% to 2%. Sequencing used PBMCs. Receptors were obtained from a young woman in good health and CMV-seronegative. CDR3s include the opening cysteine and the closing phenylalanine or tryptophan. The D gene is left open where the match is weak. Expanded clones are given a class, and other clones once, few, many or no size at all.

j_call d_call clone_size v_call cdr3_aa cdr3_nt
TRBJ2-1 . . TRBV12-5 CASGRGTRNNEQFF TGTGCTAGTGGCCGGGGAACTCGGAACAATGAGCAGTTCTTC
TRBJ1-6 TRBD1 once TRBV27 CASRTWGQGGSPLHF TGTGCCAGCAGAACCTGGGGGCAGGGGGGTTCACCCCTCCACTTT
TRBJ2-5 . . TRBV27 CASSWAPTGRGETQYF TGTGCCAGCAGTTGGGCCCCGACAGGTCGGGGAGAGACCCAGTACTTC
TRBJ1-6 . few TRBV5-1 CASSRTLGGSNNSPLHF TGCGCCAGCAGCCGGACCCTAGGGGGATCTAATAATTCACCCCTCCACTTT
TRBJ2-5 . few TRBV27 CASSLRGRETQYF TGTGCCAGCAGCCTCAGGGGCAGGGAGACCCAGTACTTC
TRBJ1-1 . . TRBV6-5 CASSYSREGRSEAFF TGTGCCAGCAGTTACTCGAGGGAGGGACGCTCTGAAGCTTTCTTT
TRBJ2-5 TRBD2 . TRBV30 CACGGRVQETQYF TGTGCCTGTGGGGGGAGGGTCCAAGAGACCCAGTACTTC
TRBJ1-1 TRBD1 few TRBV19 CASSIGAGGTEAFF TGTGCCAGTAGTATAGGGGCAGGGGGCACTGAAGCTTTCTTT
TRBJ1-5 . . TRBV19 CAIYQGNQPQHF TGTGCCATATACCAGGGGAATCAGCCCCAGCATTTT
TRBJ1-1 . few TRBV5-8 CASSLVVGYTEAFF TGTGCCAGCAGCTTGGTTGTCGGGTACACTGAAGCTTTCTTT
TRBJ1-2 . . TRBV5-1 CASSLVAGLDGYTF TGCGCCAGCAGCTTGGTGGCAGGGCTCGATGGCTACACCTTC
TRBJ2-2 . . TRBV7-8 CASSFRSTGELFF TGTGCCAGCAGCTTCCGTAGCACCGGGGAGCTGTTTTTT
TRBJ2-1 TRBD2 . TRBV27 CASSLYPRDYPNNEQFF TGTGCCAGCAGTTTATACCCCCGGGACTATCCGAACAATGAGCAGTTCTTC
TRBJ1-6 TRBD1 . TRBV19 CASSNPADRGTPAYNSPLHF TGTGCCAGTAGTAACCCAGCGGACAGGGGAACCCCCGCTTATAATTCACCCCTCCACTTT
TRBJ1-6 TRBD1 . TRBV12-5 CASGLRTGPSSSPLHF TGTGCTAGTGGTTTGAGGACAGGGCCATCATCTTCACCCCTCCACTTT
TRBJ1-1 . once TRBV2 CASNPPGTRNTEAFF TGTGCCAGCAATCCCCCCGGGACAAGAAACACTGAAGCTTTCTTT
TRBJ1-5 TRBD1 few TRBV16 CASSQQDRHQPQHF TGTGCCAGCAGCCAACAGGACAGGCATCAGCCCCAGCATTTT
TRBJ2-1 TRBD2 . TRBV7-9 CASSSGTSGGRKFF TGTGCCAGCAGCTCCGGGACTAGCGGGGGGAGAAAGTTCTTC
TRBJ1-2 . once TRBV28 CASFGVRAINYGYTF TGTGCCAGCTTTGGCGTGCGGGCTATTAACTATGGCTACACCTTC
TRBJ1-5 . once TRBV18 CASSPGQNQPQHF TGTGCCAGCTCACCAGGACAGAATCAGCCCCAGCATTTT
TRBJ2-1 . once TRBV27 CASSFRYNEQFF TGTGCCAGCAGTTTCCGTTACAATGAGCAGTTCTTC
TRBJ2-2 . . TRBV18 CASSSSAAGNTGELFF TGTGCCAGCTCCTCATCGGCAGCGGGGAACACCGGGGAGCTGTTTTTT
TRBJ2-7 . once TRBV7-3 CASSLGGDEQYF TGTGCCAGCAGCTTAGGAGGGGACGAGCAGTACTTC
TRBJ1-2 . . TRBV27 CASSHPGTRFYGYTF TGTGCCAGCAGCCATCCCGGGACTCGCTTCTATGGCTACACCTTC
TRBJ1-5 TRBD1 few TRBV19 CASSIRTGDQPQHF TGTGCCAGTAGTATCCGGACAGGGGATCAGCCCCAGCATTTT
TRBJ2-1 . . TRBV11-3 CASSLADRLYNEQFF TGTGCCAGCAGCCTGGCTGACAGACTGTACAATGAGCAGTTCTTC
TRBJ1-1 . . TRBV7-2 CASSLGTTNTEAFF TGTGCCAGCAGCTTAGGGACAACTAACACTGAAGCTTTCTTT
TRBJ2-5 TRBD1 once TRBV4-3 CASSRDRGGETQYF TGCGCCAGCAGCCGAGACAGGGGCGGCGAGACCCAGTACTTC
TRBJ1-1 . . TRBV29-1 CSVTGLVASANTEAFF TGCAGCGTTACGGGTCTCGTGGCGTCAGCGAACACTGAAGCTTTCTTT
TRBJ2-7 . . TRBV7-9 CASSGSRLYEQYF TGTGCCAGCAGCGGATCAAGACTCTACGAGCAGTACTTC
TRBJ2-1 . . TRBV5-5 CASSLLAVSYNEQFF TGTGCCAGCAGCTTACTAGCCGTCTCCTACAATGAGCAGTTCTTC
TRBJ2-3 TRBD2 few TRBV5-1 CASSLAVLAGQNTDTQYF TGCGCCAGCAGCTTGGCCGTTCTAGCGGGCCAGAACACAGATACGCAGTATTTT
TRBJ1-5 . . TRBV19 CASSIRQGVYSNQPQHF TGTGCCAGTAGTATTCGGCAGGGCGTTTATAGCAATCAGCCCCAGCATTTT
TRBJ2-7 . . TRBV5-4 CASSWGRDYEQYF TGTGCCAGCAGTTGGGGCAGGGATTACGAGCAGTACTTC
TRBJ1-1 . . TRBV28 CASSFRGRGEAFF TGTGCCAGCAGTTTCCGGGGGAGAGGTGAAGCTTTCTTT
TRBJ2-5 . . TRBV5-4 CASSLMTQETQYF TGTGCCAGCAGCTTGATGACTCAAGAGACCCAGTACTTC
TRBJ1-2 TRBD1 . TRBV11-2 CASSSGQADYTF TGTGCCAGCAGCTCGGGACAGGCTGACTACACCTTC
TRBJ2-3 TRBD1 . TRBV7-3 CASSKQGGRADTQYF TGTGCCAGCAGTAAACAAGGGGGCCGAGCAGATACGCAGTATTTT
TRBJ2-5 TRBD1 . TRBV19 CASSIDLRQGGETQYF TGTGCCAGTAGTATAGACCTCCGACAGGGTGGAGAGACCCAGTACTTC
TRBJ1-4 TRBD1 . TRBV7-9 CSSSLGDRGNEKLFF TGTTCCAGCAGCTTGGGGGACAGGGGTAATGAAAAACTGTTTTTT
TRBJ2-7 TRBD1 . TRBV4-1 CASSQGQGVYEQYF TGCGCCAGCAGCCAAGGCCAGGGGGTCTACGAGCAGTACTTC
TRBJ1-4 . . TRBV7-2 CASSDRRQFNEKLFF TGTGCCAGCAGCGACCGACGACAGTTTAATGAAAAACTGTTTTTT
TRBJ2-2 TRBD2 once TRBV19 CASRGNQAGRGELFF TGTGCCAGTAGAGGCAATCAAGCGGGAAGAGGGGAGCTGTTTTTT
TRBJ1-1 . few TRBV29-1 CSVHNRNTEAFF TGCAGCGTTCATAACAGGAACACTGAAGCTTTCTTT
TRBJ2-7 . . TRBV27 CASSFGISGYEQYF TGTGCCAGCAGTTTCGGGATCTCGGGCTACGAGCAGTACTTC
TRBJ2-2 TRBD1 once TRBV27 CASSLVGGTGFTGELFF TGTGCCAGCAGTTTGGTGGGGGGGACAGGGTTTACCGGGGAGCTGTTTTTT
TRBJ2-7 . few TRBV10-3 CAISDLDSYEQYF TGTGCCATCAGTGATCTGGACTCTTACGAGCAGTACTTC
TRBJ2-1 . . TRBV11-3 CASSLSGLRYNEQFF TGTGCCAGCAGCTTGTCCGGACTCCGCTACAATGAGCAGTTCTTC
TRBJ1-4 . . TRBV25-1 CASSDGRGRANEKLFF TGTGCCAGCAGTGACGGGCGGGGGAGAGCTAATGAAAAACTGTTTTTT
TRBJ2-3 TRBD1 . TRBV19 CASSWTGGSTDTQYF TGTGCCAGTAGTTGGACAGGGGGTAGCACAGATACGCAGTATTTT